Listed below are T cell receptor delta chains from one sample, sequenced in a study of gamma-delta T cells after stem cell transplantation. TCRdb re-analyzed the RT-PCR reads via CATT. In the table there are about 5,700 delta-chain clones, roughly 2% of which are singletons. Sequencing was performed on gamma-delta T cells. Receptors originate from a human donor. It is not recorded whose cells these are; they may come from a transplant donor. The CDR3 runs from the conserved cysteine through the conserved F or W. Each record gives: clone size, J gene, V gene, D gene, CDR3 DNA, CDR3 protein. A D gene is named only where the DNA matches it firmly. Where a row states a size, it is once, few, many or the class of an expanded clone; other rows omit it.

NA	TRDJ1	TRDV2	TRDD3	TGTGCCTGTGACGTAGTACTGGGGGATACGCGCGAGCACACCGATAAACTCATCTTT	CACDVVLGDTREHTDKLIF
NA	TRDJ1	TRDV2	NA	TGTGCCTGTGACGCCCTTCCCTATACTGGGGACCGATACACCGATAAACTCATCTTT	CACDALPYTGDRYTDKLIF
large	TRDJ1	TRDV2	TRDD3	TGTGCCTGTGACGGTGTGCTCGGCTCTACTGGGGGGTACACCGATAAACTCATCTTT	CACDGVLGSTGGYTDKLIF
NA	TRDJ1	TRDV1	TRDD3	TGTGCTCTTGGGGAATCAGGGCCTCTGCGGAGCTGGGGGTTCCTTGAGACCGATAAACTCATCTTT	CALGESGPLRSWGFLETDKLIF
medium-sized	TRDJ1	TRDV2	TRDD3	TGTGCCTGTTCCAAACTGGGGGAAACTTCTACCGATAAACTCATCTTT	CACSKLGETSTDKLIF
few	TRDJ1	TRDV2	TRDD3	TGTGCCTGTGACAACTGGGGGACCGGCGATAAACTCATCTTT	CACDNWGTGDKLIF
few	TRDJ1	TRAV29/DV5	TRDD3	TGTGCAGCAAGCGTCGGTCCTACTCCCTATACTGGGGGATACGGGTACACCGATAAACTCATCTTT	CAASVGPTPYTGGYGYTDKLIF
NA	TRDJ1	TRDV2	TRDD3	TGTGCCTGTGACACCCTACCCTCCACGAAGGGGGATTCGTACACCGATAAACTCATCTTT	CACDTLPSTKGDSYTDKLIF
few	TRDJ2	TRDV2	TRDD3	TGTGCCTGTGATTTCGTACTGGGGGATGGGGGGACAGCACAACTCTTCTTT	CACDFVLGDGGTAQLFF
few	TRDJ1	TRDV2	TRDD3	TGTGCCCGTGACACCGTTGGTGGGGGATATGCGCGCACCGATAAACTCATCTTT	CARDTVGGGYARTDKLIF
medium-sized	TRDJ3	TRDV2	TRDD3	TGTGCCTGTGACACGCCCCAAGTACTGGGGGATTTTTCCTGGGACACCCGACAGATGTTTTTC	CACDTPQVLGDFSWDTRQMFF
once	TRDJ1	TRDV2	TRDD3	TGTGCCTGTGACACGGCGGCGGGGGGATACGCAAAACTCATCTTT	CACDTAAGGYAKLIF
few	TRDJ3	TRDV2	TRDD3	TGTGCCTGTGATTCGGTACTGGGGGATACGCGCTCCTGGGACACCCGACAGATGTTTTTC	CACDSVLGDTRSWDTRQMFF
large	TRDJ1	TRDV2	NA	TGTGCCTGTGACATCTGGGGAGCCACCGATAAACTCATCTTT	CACDIWGATDKLIF
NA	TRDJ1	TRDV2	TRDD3	TGTGCCTGTGACACCGTACTGGGGGATACGCAGTTGGGGACCGATAAACTCATCTTT	CACDTVLGDTQLGTDKLIF
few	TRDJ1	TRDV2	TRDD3	TGTGCCTGTGATCCACTACTGGGGGATACGCTTAGCACCGATAAACTCATCTTT	CACDPLLGDTLSTDKLIF
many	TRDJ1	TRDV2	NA	TGTGCCTGTGACAGCCTCGGGGGACTCACCGATAAACTCATCTTT	CACDSLGGLTDKLIF
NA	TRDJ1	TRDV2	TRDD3	TGTGCCTGTGACAATCTGGGGGACACCGATAAACTCATCTTT	CACDNLGDTDKLIF
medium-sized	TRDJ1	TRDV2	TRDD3	TGTGCCTGTGACTTACTGGGGGACACCGATAAACTCATCTTT	CACDLLGDTDKLIF
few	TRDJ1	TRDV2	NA	TGTGCCTGTGACACGGTGGGGGGCCCTATGACCGATAAACTCATCTTT	CACDTVGGPMTDKLIF
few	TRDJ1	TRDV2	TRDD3	TGTGCCTGTGACACATTACTGGGGGATACGGCGTACACCGATAAACTCATCTTT	CACDTLLGDTAYTDKLIF
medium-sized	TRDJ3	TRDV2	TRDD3	TGTGCCTGTGACAATGGGGGATACCAGTCCTGGGACACCCGACAGATGTTTTTC	CACDNGGYQSWDTRQMFF
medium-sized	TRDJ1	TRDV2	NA	TGTGCCTGTGACAAGGTGGGGGCCTCGTACACCGATAAACTCATCTTT	CACDKVGASYTDKLIF
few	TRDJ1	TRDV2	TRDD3	TGTGCCTGTGACACCGTCGATGGGGGATACCTAACCGATAAACTCATCTTT	CACDTVDGGYLTDKLIF
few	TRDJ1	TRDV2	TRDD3	TGTGCCTGTGACGCCCTTTTAACTGGGGGATACAACGCCGATAAACTCATCTTT	CACDALLTGGYNADKLIF
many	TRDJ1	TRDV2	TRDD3	TGTGCCTGTGACTTCGTTACTGGGGGATCGGTGTACACCGATAAACTCATCTTT	CACDFVTGGSVYTDKLIF
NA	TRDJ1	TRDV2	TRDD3	TGTGCCTGTGACCCCGTCGGTGTGGTGGGGGATACGCTTAGCACCGATAAACTCATCTTT	CACDPVGVVGDTLSTDKLIF
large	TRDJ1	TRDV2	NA	TGTGCCTGTGACACCGTGGGGGGGACGAGGCGGTACACCGATAAACTCATCTTT	CACDTVGGTRRYTDKLIF
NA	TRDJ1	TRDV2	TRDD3	TGTGCCTGTGACAATCTACTGGGGGATACGCAGGACACCGATAAACTCATCTTT	CACDNLLGDTQDTDKLIF
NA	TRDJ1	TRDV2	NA	TGTGCCTGTGGCACCCTTCCCTATACTGGGGACCGATACACCGATAAACTCATCTTT	CACGTLPYTGDRYTDKLIF
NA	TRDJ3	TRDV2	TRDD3	TGTGCCTGTGATTTCGTACTGGGGGATACGCACTACTCCTGGGACACCCGACAGATGTTTTTC	CACDFVLGDTHYSWDTRQMFF
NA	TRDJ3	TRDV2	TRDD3	TGTGCCTGTGACACCGTGCCCGTACTGGGGGATACGCAGACCAGCTCCTGGGACACCCGACAGATGTTTTTC	CACDTVPVLGDTQTSSWDTRQMFF
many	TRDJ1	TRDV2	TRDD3	TGTGCCTGTGACACCCTACTGGGGGATACGCGTGAGGCCGATAAACTCATCTTT	CACDTLLGDTREADKLIF
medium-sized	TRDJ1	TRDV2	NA	TGTGCCTGTGACACTGGGGACTCGTACACCGATAAACTCATCTTT	CACDTGDSYTDKLIF
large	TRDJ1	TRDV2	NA	TGTGCCTGTGACACGTTGACTAGCGGCGATAAACTCATCTTT	CACDTLTSGDKLIF
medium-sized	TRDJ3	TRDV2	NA	TGTGCCTGTGACACCAATTATTTGGGGACAGATCCAACCTGGGACACCCGACAGATGTTTTTC	CACDTNYLGTDPTWDTRQMFF